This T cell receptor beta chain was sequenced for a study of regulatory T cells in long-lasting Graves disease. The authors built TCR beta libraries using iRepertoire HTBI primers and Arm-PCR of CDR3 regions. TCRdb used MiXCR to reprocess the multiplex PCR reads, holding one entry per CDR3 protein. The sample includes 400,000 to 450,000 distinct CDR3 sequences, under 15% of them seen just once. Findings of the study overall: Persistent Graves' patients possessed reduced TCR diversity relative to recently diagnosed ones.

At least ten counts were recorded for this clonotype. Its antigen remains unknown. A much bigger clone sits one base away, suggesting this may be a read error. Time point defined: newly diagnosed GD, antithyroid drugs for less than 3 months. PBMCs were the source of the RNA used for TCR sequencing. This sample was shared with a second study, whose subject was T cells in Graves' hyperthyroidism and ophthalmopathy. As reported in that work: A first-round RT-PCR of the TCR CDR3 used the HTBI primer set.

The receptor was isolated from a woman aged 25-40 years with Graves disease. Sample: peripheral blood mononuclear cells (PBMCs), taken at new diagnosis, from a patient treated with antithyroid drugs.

CDR3: CARSLGGLSSYNEQFF. In DNA, the CDR3 is TGTGCCCGCAGCTTGGGGGGACTGAGCTCCTACAATGAGCAGTTCTTC. The chain carries TRBV11-1 and TRBJ2-1, with D tentatively TRBD2 (6 bases). Germline V CDR1 and CDR2: SGHAT, FQDESV (reference sequence). CDR3 length equals 16 residues. Combining the CDR3 with reference TRBV11-1 and TRBJ2-1 gives the whole variable domain EAEVAQSPRYKITEKSQAVAFWCDPISGHATLYWYRQILGQGPELLVQFQDESVVDDSQLPKDRFSAERLKGVDSTLKIQPAELGDSAMYLCARSLGGLSSYNEQFFGPGTRLTVL.